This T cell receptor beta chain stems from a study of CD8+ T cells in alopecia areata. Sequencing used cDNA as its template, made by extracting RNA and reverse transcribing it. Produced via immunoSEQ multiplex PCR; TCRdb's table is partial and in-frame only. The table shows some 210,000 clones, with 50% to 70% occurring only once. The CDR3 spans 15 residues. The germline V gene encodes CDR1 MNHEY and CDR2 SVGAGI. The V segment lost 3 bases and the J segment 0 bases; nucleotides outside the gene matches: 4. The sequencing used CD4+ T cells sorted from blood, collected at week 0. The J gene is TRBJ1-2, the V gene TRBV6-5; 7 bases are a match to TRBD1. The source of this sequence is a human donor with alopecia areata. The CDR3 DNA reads TGTGCCAGCAGTTATACCGGGACAGCTAACTATGGCTACACCTTC. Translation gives CASSYTGTANYGYTF.